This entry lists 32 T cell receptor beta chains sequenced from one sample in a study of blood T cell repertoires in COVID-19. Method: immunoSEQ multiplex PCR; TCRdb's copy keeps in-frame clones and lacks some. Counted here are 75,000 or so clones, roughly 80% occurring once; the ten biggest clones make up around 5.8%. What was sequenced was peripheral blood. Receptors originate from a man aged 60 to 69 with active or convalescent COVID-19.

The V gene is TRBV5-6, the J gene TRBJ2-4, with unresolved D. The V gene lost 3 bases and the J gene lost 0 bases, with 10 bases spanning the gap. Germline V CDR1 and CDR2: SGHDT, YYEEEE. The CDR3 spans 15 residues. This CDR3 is CASSSRGLAKNIQYF. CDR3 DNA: TGTGCCAGCAGCTCCAGAGGCCTAGCCAAAAACATTCAGTACTTC.

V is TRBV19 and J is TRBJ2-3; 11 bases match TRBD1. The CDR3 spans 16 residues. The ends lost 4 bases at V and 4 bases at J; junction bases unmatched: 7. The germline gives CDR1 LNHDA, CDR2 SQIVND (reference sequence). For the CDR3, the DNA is TGTGCCAGTAGTAAAGGACAGGGGGCCATCTCAGATACGCAGTATTTT. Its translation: CASSKGQGAISDTQYF.

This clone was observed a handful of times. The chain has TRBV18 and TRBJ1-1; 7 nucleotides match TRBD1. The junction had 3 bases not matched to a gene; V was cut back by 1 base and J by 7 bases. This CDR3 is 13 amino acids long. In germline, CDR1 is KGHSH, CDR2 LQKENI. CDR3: CASSPRGGIEAFF. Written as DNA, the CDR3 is TGTGCCAGCTCACCACGAGGGGGCATTGAAGCTTTCTTT.

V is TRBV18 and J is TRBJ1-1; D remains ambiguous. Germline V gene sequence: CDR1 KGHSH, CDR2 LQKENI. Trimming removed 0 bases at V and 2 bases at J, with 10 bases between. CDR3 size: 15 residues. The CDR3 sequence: CASSPPSRYNTEAFF. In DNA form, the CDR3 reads TGTGCCAGCTCACCACCGAGCAGGTATAACACTGAAGCTTTCTTT.

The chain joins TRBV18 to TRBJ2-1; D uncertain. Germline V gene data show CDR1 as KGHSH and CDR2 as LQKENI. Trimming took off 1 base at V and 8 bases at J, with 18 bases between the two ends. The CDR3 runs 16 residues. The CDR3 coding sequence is TGTGCCAGCTCACCACTAATCCGAGGTATAGGCGATGAGCAGTTCTTC. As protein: CASSPLIRGIGDEQFF.

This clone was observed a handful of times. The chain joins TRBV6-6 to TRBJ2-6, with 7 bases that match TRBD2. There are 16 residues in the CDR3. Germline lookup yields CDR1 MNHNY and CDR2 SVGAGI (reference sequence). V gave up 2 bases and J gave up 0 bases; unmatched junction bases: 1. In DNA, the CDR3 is TGTGCCAGCAGTTACGGGGGGGGCTCTGGGGCCAACGTCCTGACTTTC. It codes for CASSYGGGSGANVLTF.

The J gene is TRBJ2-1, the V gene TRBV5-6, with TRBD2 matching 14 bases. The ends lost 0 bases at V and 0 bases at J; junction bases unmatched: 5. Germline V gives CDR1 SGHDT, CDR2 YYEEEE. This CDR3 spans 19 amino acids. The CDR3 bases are TGTGCCAGCAGCTTGGGACTAGCGGGGGGGTCCAACTCCTACAATGAGCAGTTCTTC. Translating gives CASSLGLAGGSNSYNEQFF.

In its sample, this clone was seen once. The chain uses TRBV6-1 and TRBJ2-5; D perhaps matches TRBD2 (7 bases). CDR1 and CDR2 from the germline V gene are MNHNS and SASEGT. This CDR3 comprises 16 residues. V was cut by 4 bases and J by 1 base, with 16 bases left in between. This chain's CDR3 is CASSVAAGASQETQYF. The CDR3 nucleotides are TGTGCCAGCAGTGTAGCGGCGGGGGCCTCCCAAGAGACCCAGTACTTC.

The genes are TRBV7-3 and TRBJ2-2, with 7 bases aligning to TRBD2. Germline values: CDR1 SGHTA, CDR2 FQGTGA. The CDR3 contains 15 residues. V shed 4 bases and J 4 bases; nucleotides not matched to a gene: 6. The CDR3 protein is CASSSSGSGTGELFF. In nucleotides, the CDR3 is TGTGCCAGCAGCTCTAGCGGTAGTGGCACCGGGGAGCTGTTTTTT.

The DNA for the CDR3 is TGTGCCAGCAGACTAACTAGCGGGGGAAACACCGGGGAGCTGTTTTTT. Residues: CASRLTSGGNTGELFF. The genes are TRBV3-1 (or the pseudogene TRBV3-2) and TRBJ2-2; 11 bases are shared with TRBD2. The CDR3 has 16 amino acids. The V and J ends lost 6 bases and 2 bases, in that order; junction bases with no gene match: 5. Looked up from germline, CDR1 is LGHDT and CDR2 is YNNKEL (reference sequence).

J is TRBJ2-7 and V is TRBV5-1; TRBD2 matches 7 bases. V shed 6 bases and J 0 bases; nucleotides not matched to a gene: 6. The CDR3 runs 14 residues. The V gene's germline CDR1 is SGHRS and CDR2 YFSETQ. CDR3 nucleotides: TGCGCCAGCACCCCTAGCGGTTTCTCCTACGAGCAGTACTTC. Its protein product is CASTPSGFSYEQYF.

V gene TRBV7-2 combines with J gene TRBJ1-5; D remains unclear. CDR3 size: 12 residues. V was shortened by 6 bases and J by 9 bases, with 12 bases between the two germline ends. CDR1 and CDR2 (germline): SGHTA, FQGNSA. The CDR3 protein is CASSFPFRPQHF. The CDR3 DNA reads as TGTGCCAGCAGTTTCCCCTTTAGGCCCCAGCATTTT. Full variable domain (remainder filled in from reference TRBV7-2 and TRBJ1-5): GAGVSQSPSNKVTEKGKDVELRCDPISGHTALYWYRQSLGQGLEFLIYFQGNSAPDKSGLPSDRFSAERTGGSVSTLTIQRTQQEDSAVYLCASSFPFRPQHFGDGTRLSIL.

CDR3 loop: CASSGGTGDSNYGYTF. The CDR3 coding sequence is TGCGCCAGCAGCGGCGGGACAGGAGATAGTAACTATGGCTACACCTTC. This chain connects TRBV5-1 to TRBJ1-2; 8 bases align to TRBD1. The CDR3 is 16 residues long. The germline V gene has CDR1 SGHRS and CDR2 YFSETQ. J lost 1 base, V lost 4 bases, and 9 bases had no gene match.

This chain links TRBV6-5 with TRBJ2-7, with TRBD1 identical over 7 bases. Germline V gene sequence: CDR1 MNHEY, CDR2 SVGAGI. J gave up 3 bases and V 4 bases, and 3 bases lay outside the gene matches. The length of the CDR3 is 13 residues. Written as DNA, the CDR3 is TGTGCCAGCAGTTTTCGGACAGGCTACGAGCAGTACTTC. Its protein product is CASSFRTGYEQYF.

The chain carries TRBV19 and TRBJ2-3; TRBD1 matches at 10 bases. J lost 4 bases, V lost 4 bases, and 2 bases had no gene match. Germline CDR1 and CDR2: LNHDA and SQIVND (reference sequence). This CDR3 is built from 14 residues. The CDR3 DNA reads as TGTGCCAGTAGTAGGGGGACAGGGGCAGATACGCAGTATTTT. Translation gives CASSRGTGADTQYF.

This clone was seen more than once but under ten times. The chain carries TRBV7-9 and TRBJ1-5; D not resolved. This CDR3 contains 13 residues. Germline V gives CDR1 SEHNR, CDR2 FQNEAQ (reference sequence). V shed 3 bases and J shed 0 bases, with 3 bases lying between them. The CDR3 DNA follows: TGTGCCAGCAGCTTCAATAGCAATCAGCCCCAGCATTTT. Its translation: CASSFNSNQPQHF.

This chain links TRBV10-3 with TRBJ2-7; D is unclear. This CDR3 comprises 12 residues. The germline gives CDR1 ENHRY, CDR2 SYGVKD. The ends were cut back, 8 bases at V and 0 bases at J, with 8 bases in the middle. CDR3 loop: CAIAADSYEQYF. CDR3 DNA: TGTGCCATCGCGGCAGACTCCTACGAGCAGTACTTC.

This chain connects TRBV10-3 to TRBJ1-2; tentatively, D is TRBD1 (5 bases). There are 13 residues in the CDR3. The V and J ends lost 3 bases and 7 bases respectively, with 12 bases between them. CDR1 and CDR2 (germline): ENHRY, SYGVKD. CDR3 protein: CAISEGRAAGYTF. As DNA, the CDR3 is TGTGCCATCAGTGAAGGCAGGGCGGCTGGCTACACCTTC.

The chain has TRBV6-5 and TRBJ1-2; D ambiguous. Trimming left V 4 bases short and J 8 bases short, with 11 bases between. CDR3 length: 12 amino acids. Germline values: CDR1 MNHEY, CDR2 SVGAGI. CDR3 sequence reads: CASSFPSQGYTF. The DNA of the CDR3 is TGTGCCAGCAGTTTCCCCTCTCAGGGCTACACCTTC.

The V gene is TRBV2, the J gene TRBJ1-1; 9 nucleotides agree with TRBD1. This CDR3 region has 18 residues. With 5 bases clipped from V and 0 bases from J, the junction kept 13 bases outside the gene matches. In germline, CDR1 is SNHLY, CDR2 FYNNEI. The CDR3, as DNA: TGTGCCAGCAGTCTGAAAAGCGAAGGACAGGGGATGAACACTGAAGCTTTCTTT. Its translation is CASSLKSEGQGMNTEAFF. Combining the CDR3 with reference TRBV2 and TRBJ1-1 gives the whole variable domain EPEVTQTPSHQVTQMGQEVILRCVPISNHLYFYWYRQILGQKVEFLVSFYNNEISEKSEIFDDQFSVERPDGSNFTLKIRSTKLEDSAMYFCASSLKSEGQGMNTEAFFGQGTRLTVV.

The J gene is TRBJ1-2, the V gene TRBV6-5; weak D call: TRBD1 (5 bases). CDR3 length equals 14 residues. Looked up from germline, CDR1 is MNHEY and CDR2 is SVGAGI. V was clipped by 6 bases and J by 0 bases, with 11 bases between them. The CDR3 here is CASRMTDTNYGYTF. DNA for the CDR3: TGTGCCAGCAGGATGACAGATACTAACTATGGCTACACCTTC.

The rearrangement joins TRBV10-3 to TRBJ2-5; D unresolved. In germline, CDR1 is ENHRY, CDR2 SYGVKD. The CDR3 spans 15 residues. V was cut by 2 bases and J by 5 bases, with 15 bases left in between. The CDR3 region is CAISETLGYTETQYF. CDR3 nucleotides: TGTGCCATCAGTGAGACCCTAGGATATACCGAGACCCAGTACTTC.

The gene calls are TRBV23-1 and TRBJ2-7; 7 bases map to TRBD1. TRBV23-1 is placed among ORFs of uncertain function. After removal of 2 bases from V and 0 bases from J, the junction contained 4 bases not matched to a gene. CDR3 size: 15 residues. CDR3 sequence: CASSQRDSLSYEQYF. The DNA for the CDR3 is TGCGCCAGCAGTCAAAGGGACAGTCTCTCCTACGAGCAGTACTTC.

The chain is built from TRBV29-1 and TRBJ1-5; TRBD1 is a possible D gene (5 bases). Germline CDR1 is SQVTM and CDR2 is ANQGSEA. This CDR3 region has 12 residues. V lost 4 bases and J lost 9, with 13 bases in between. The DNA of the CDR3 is TGCAGCGTTGGACCAGGGCTCCGGCCCCAGCATTTT. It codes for CSVGPGLRPQHF.

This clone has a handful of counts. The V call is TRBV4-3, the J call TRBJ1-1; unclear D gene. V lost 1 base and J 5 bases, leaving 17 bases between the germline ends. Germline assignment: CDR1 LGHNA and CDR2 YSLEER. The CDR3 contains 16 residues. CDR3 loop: CASSQVGGGETTEAFF. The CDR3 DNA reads TGCGCCAGCAGCCAAGTGGGAGGCGGGGAAACGACTGAAGCTTTCTTT.

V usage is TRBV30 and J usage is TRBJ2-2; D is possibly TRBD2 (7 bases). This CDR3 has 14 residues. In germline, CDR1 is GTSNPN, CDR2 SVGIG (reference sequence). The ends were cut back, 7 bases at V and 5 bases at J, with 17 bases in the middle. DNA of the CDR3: TGTGCCTCCTCCTGGGGGGGGACAACCGGGGAGCTGTTTTTT. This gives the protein CASSWGGTTGELFF.

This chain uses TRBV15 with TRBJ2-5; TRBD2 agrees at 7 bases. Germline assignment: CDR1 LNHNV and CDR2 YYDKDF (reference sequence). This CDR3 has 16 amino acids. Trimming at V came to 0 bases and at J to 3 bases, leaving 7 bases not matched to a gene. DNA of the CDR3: TGTGCCACCAGCAGAGATAGGCTAGCGGACAAAGAGACCCAGTACTTC. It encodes CATSRDRLADKETQYF.

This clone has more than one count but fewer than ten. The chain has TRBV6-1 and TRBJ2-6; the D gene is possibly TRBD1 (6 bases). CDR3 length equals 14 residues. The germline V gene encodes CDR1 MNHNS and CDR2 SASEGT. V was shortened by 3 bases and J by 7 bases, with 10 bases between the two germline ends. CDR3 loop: CASSDGDKANVLTF. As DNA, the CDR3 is TGTGCCAGCAGTGATGGGGACAAAGCCAACGTCCTGACTTTC.

The CDR3 loop is CASSLVGQGNEQYF. Written as DNA, the CDR3 is TGCGCCAGCAGCTTGGTTGGACAGGGTAACGAGCAGTACTTC. The chain is built from TRBV5-1 and TRBJ2-7; 8 bases are shared with TRBD1. V lost 0 bases, J lost 5 bases, and 4 bases stayed unmatched. Germline CDR1 reads SGHRS; CDR2 reads YFSETQ. This CDR3 contains 14 residues.

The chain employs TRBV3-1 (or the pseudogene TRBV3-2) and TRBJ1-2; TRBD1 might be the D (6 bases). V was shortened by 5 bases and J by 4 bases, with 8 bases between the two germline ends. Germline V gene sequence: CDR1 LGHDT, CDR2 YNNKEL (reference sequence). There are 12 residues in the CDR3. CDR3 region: CASSRTVYGYTF. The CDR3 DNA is TGTGCCAGCAGCAGGACAGTCTATGGCTACACCTTC.

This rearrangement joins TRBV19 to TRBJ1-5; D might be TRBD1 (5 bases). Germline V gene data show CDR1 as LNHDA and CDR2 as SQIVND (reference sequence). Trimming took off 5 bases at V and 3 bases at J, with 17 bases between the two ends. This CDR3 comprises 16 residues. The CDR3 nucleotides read TGTGCCAGTAGTGGCGGGGGGGGGATTACCAATCAGCCCCAGCATTTT. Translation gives CASSGGGGITNQPQHF. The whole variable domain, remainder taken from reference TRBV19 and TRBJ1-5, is DGGITQSPKYLFRKEGQNVTLSCEQNLNHDAMYWYRQDPGQGLRLIYYSQIVNDFQKGDIAEGYSVSREKKESFPLTVTSAQKNPTAFYLCASSGGGGITNQPQHFGDGTRLSIL.

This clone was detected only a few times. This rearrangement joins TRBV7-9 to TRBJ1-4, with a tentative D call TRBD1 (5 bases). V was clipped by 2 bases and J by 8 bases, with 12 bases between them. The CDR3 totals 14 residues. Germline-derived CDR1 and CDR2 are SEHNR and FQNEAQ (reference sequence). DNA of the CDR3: TGTGCCAGCAGCTTAATCGGGGGTATGGAAAAACTGTTTTTT. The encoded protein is CASSLIGGMEKLFF.